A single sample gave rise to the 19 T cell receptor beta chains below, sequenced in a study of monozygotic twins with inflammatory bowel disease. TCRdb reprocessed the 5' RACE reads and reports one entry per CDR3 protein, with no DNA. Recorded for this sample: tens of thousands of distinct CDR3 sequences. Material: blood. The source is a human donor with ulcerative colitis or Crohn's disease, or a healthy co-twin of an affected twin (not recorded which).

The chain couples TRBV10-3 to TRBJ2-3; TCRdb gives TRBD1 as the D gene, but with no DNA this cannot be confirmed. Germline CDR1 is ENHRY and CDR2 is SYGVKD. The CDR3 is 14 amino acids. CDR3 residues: CAISVGRAADTQYF.

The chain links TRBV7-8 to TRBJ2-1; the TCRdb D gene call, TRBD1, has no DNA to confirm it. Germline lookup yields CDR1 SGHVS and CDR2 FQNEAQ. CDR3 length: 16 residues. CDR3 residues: CASSLEGTGTYNEQFF.

CDR3 residues: CASSLRSGGSTDTQYF. The chain is built from TRBV5-1 and TRBJ2-3; TCRdb selects TRBD2, and the lack of DNA leaves this call unchecked. Germline lookup yields CDR1 SGHRS and CDR2 YFSETQ. The CDR3 consists of 16 residues.

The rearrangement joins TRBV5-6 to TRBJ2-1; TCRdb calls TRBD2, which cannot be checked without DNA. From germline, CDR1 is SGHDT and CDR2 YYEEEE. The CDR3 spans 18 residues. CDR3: CASSPSGGPSLAFNEQFF. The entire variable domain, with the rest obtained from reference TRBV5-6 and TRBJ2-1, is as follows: DAGVTQSPTHLIKTRGQQVTLRCSPKSGHDTVSWYQQALGQGPQFIFQYYEEEERQRGNFPDRFSGHQFPNYSSELNVNALLLGDSALYLCASSPSGGPSLAFNEQFFGPGTRLTVL.

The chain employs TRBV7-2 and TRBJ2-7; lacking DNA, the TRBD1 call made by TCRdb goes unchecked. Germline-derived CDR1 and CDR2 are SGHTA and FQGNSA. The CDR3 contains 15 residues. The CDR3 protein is CASRKGQGAGYEQYF. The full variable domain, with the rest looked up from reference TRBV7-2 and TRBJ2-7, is GAGVSQSPSNKVTEKGKDVELRCDPISGHTALYWYRQSLGQGLEFLIYFQGNSAPDKSGLPSDRFSAERTGGSVSTLTIQRTQQEDSAVYLCASRKGQGAGYEQYFGPGTRLTVT.

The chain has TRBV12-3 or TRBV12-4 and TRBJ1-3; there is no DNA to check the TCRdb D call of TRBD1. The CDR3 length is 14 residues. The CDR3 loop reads CASSAGGSGNTIYF.

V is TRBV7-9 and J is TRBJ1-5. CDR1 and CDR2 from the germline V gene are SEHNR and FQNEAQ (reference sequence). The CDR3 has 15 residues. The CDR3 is CASAPRVETNQPQHF.

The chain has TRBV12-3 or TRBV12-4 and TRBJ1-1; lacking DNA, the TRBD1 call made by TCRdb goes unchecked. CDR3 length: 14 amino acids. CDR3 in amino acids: CASSSYDRDSEAFF.

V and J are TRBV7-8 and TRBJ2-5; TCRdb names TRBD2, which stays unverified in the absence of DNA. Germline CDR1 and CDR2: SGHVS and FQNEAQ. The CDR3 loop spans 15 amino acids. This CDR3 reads CASSPGTGDRETQYF.

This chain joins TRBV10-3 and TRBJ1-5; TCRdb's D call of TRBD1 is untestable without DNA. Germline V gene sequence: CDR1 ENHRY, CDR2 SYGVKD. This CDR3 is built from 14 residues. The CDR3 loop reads CAISDLQGNQPQHF.

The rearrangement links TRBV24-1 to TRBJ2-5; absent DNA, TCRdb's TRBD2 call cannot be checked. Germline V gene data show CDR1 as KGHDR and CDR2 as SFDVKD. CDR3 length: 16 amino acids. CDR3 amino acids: CATSDWGTSGEETQYF.

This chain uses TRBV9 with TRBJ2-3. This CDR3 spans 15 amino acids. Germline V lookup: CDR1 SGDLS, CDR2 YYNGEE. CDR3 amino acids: CASSAQRGSTDTQYF.

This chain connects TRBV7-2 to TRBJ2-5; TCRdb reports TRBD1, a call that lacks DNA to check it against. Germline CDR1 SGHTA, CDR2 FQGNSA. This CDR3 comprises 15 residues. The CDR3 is CASVGTGRSSAAQYF.

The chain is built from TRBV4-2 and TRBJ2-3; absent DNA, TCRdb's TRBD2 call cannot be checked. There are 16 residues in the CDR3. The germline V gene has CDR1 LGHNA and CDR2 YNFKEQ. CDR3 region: CASSQLGTRGTDTQYF.

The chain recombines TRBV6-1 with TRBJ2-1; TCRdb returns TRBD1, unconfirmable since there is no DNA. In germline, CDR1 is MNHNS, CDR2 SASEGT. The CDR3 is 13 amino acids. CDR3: CASDGGEYNEQFF.

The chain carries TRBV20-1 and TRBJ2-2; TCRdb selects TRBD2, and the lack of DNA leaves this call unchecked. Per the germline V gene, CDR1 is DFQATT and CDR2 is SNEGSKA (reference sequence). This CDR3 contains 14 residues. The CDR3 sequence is CSAIGGVATGELFF.

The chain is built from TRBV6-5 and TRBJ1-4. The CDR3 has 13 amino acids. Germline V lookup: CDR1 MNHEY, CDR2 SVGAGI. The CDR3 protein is CASSYVAWGKLFF.

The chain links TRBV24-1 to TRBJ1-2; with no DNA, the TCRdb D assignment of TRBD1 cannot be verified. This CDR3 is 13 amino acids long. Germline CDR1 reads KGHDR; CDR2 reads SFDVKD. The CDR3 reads CATSDTGFDGYTF.

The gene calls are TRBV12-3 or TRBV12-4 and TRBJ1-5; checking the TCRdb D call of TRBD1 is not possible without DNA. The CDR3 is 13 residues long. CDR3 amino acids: CASRGQPNQPQHF.